This T cell receptor (beta chain) stems from a study of blood T cells in healthy people across ages (dated by TCRdb to about 2015). About the investigation overall: In model experiments, roughly one uniquely barcoded TCR beta cDNA molecule per two T cells was captured by template switching. Using deep sequencing normalized with unique cDNA molecular identifiers, the study measured how TCR beta repertoire diversity changes with age. Donors of different ages were randomly distributed across sequencing lanes to avoid experimental bias. The donors were split into four age groups: young (average around 15 years), middle-aged (around 40), aged (roughly 68) and long-lived (about 82). Using the same blood draw, the study looked at two additional independent replicas of 1 million unique cDNA reads for two donors, one aged 18 to 29 and the other aged 80 or older.

Summary of the overall study and its limitations: Compared with the aged group, more naive CD4+ T cells, fewer expanded clones and increased TCR diversity were shown by the long-lived group, suggesting age selection. Observed TCR beta diversity per million T cells fell roughly linearly with age, and a significant reduction was already apparent by age around 40. There was a strong correlation between observed TCR beta diversity and the percentage of naive T cells measured by flow cytometry. Bulk unsorted PBMC profiling prevented conclusive comparison of naive and antigen-experienced compartments. Estimates of total diversity from one million sequenced T cells were regarded as lower bounds and underestimates. Because the CMV infection status of the donors was unknown, age-related changes in expanded clonotypes may potentially have been confounded.

The donors were under 40 Caucasian individuals from Russia, aged roughly 6 to 100 years, who were systemically healthy. Ten milliliters of peripheral blood were drawn from each donor into EDTA-treated Vacutainer tubes. PBMCs were isolated by Ficoll-Paque density-gradient centrifugation, with at least 6 million obtained per sample. Trizol reagent was used to extract total RNA from the PBMCs, yielding at least 5.5 micrograms per sample. Naive CD45RAhigh/CD27high T cell percentages were measured by flow cytometry on a PBMC aliquot from every donor. A few counts support this clonotype. The specificity of this receptor is unknown. Base qualities are not at hand, and no much larger clone is one base apart. The CDR3, from cysteine to phenylalanine, totals 12 residues. Just CDR3 DNA is preserved here, 36 bases in frame from base 1. A distance of 3 bases separates the germline ends of V and J, which lose 1 base and 4 bases respectively. The germline V gene (reference sequence) sets CDR1 to LGHDT and CDR2 to YNNKEL.

Receptors were amplified or captured by 5' RACE. Sequencing relied on an Illumina HiSeq 2500. A second about 7 to 12 cycle PCR used a sample-barcoded 5' primer and a J-beta primer mix. Each TCR beta cDNA molecule received a unique molecular identifier from a template-switch 5' adaptor carrying 12 random nucleotides. Each sample yielded at least 3 million CDR3-containing paired-end reads. The Mint cDNA synthesis kit, primed by a TRBC-specific oligonucleotide, was used to synthesize first-strand cDNA from all RNA. Following uracil-DNA glycosylase treatment, all cDNA underwent a first 18-cycle PCR with the universal primers M1SS and BC2_uni_R. The authors' analysis ran thus. For normalization, 1 million high-quality reads were randomly selected from each sample, with every read carrying a distinct molecular identifier. Reads with shared molecular identifiers were discarded instead of being binned into consensus sequences. MiTCR, run with a Q25 quality threshold and the strictest error-elimination algorithm, handled CDR3 identification, clonotype clustering and error correction. A nonparametric unseen species model using Euler transformation provided a lower-bound estimate of total TCR beta diversity. Clones were called with MiXCR by TCRdb after fastp trimmed the public reads at Q25, and only in-frame beta chains were retained. One record per CDR3 amino acid sequence lists the most common genes and DNA. TCRdb, rather than the study authors, made the V and J calls. In this sample the table shows more than 650,000 distinct CDR3 sequences, 22% of which occur a single time. The top ten clones comprise roughly 22% of the sample.

The sequencing input was blood. This receptor was obtained from a man in his 70s in good health. The rearranged segments are TRBV3-1 and TRBJ2-3, with the D gene too uncertain to name. The nucleotides read TGTGCCAGCAGCCAAGCGGCAGATACGCAGTATTTT. Its product reads: CASSQAADTQYF.